The sequence of this TCR beta chain was determined in a study of cytomegalovirus exposure and HLA in healthy donors. Points from the study as a whole: The likely origin of a cluster of highly shared sequence variants was a sequencing artifact. In a later analysis, productive TCRs from donors in an Asian-associated ancestry cluster reportedly carried fewer N-insertions than the cohort mean.

Use of 60 Vbeta and 13 Jbeta primers characterized the PCR. Clones were read by immunoSEQ multiplex PCR, and TCRdb kept only the in-frame ones, dropping some. The top ten hold 5.5% to 7.5% of the sample, which has under 150,000 clones, over 75% seen once. The CDR3 contains 17 residues. Germline V gives CDR1 KGHSH, CDR2 LQKENI. The ends lost 4 bases at V and 3 bases at J; junction bases unmatched: 11. As concerns this clone: Its antigen is unknown.

Sequences were obtained from PBMCs. The chain recombines TRBV18 with TRBJ2-1; 8 nucleotides align to TRBD1. This receptor was taken from a woman in her thirties or forties in good health and CMV-seropositive. CDR3 residues: CASSRPGQGAVYNEQFF. CDR3 coding DNA: TGTGCCAGCTCACGCCCCGGACAGGGTGCGGTCTACAATGAGCAGTTCTTC.